The sequence of this T cell receptor beta chain was determined in a study of T cells in Graves' hyperthyroidism and ophthalmopathy. This clonotype was detected ten times or more. Its antigen is unidentified. Study results and caveats: Blood held most thyroid clonotypes expanded above 0.001 frequency.

The CDR3 regions of TCR beta were amplified from RNA transcripts. Initially, a first-round RT-PCR of the TCR CDR3 employed the HTBI primer set. MiXCR, run by TCRdb on the multiplex PCR reads, gives a single entry per CDR3 protein. The sample consists of about 420,000 distinct CDR3 sequences, roughly 15% of them appearing once. Germline lookup yields CDR1 SGHAT and CDR2 FQNNGV. The CDR3 runs 16 residues. The trim removed 6 bases at V and 7 bases at J, leaving 13 bases unmatched. Those patients with uncontrolled infection, other autoimmune disease, pregnancy or lactation were excluded. The sample taken for sequencing was blood. This receptor was obtained from a woman in her late teens or twenties with Graves' hyperthyroidism. This chain uses TRBV11-2 with TRBJ2-1; 9 bases line up with TRBD2. The CDR3 protein is CASSWAGGGGGNEQFF. For the CDR3, the DNA is TGTGCCAGCAGTTGGGCGGGGGGGGGGGGGGGGAATGAGCAGTTCTTC.